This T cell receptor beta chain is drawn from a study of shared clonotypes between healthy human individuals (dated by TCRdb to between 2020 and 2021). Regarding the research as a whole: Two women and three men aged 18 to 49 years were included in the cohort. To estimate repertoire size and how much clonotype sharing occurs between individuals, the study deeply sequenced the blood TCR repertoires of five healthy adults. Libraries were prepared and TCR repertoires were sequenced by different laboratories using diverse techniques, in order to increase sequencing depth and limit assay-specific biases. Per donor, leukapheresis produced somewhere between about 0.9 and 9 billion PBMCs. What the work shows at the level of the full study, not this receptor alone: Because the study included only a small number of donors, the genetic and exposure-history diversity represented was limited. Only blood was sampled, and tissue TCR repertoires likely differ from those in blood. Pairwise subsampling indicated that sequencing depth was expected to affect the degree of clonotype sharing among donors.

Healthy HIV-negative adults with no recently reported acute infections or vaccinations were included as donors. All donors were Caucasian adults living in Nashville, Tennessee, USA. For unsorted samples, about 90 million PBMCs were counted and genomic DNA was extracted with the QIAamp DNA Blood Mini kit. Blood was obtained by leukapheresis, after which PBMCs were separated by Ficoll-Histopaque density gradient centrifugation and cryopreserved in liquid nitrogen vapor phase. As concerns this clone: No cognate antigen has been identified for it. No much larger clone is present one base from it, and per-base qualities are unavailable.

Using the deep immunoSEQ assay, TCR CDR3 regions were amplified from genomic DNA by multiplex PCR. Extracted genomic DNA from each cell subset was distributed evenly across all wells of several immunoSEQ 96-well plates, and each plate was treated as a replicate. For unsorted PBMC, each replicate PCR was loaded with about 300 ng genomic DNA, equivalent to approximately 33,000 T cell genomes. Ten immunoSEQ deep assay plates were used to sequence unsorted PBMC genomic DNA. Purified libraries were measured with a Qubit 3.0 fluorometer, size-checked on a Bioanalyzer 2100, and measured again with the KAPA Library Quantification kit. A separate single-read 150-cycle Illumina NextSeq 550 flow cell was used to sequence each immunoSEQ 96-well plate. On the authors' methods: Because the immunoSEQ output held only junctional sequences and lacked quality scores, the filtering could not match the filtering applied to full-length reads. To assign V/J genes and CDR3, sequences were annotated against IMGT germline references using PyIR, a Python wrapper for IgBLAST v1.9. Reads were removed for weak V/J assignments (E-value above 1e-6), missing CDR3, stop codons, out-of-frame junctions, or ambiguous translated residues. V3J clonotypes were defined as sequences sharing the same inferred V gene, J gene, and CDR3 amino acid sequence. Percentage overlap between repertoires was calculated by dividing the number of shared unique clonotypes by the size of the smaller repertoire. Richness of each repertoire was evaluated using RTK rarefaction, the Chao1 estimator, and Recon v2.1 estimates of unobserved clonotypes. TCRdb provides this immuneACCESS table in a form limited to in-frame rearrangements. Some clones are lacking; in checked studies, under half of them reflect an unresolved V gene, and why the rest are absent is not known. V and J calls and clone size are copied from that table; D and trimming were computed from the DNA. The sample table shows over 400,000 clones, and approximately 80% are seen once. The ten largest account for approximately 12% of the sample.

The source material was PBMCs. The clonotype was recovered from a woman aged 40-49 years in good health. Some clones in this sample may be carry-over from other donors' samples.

The DNA is as follows: TGTGCCAGCAGCTTGCAGGGAGAAGGAAACACCATATATTTT. It translates to CASSLQGEGNTIYF. The chain joins TRBV7-6 to TRBJ1-3, and the D gene may be TRBD1, 5 bases matching. V sheds 3 bases and J sheds 4 bases, leaving 10 bases between their ends. The CDR3 contains 14 residues, cysteine and phenylalanine counted. The retained sequence is limited to the CDR3, 42 bases, with the frame set at the first base. In the germline V gene, CDR1 corresponds to SGHVS and CDR2 to FNYEAQ.